This T cell receptor beta chain is from a study of blood T cell repertoires in COVID-19. Study details: Acute and convalescent COVID-19 specimens originated in the United States, Italy and Spain.

The V gene lost 3 bases and the J gene lost 3 bases, with 5 bases spanning the gap. Germline V gives CDR1 LGHDT, CDR2 YNNKEL (reference sequence). CDR3 size: 12 residues. TCRdb keeps only in-frame clones here, not all; method: immunoSEQ multiplex PCR. The sample has 250,000 to 350,000 clones, roughly 90% seen once; the top ten hold roughly 12%. The source of this sequence is a woman younger than 45 with COVID-19, enrolled during active disease. V is TRBV3-1 (or the pseudogene TRBV3-2) and J is TRBJ1-2; D possibly corresponds to TRBD1 (5 bases). Sequencing was done on a sample of peripheral blood. CDR3 in DNA: TGTGCCAGCAGCCAGACAGACTATGGCTACACCTTC. Its protein product is CASSQTDYGYTF.